These T cell receptor beta chains were read from a single sample in a study of beta chain features in type 1 diabetes. Assay: immunoSEQ multiplex PCR; the TCRdb copy retains only in-frame clones and omits some. Among about 340,000 clones, 7% to 9% were seen once, and the ten largest hold 0.44%. What was sequenced was central memory CD4+ T cells from blood. These receptors originate from a woman aged 18-30 years in good health. The CDR3 runs from the conserved cysteine through the conserved F or W. D genes are given only for firm matches. Some rows mark clone size as missing; the rest say once, few, many or name a class of expanded clone.

>few|.|TRBV5-1|TRBJ2-3
CASSPLELGTDTQYF
TGCGCCAGCAGCCCCCTCGAACTGGGCACAGATACGCAGTATTTT
>.|TRBD2|TRBV19|TRBJ2-7
CASSIGLEADEQYF
TGTGCCAGTAGTATTGGACTAGAAGCAGACGAGCAGTACTTC
>.|.|TRBV6-4|TRBJ1-2
CATPGGGANYGYTF
TGTGCCACCCCGGGTGGAGGGGCCAACTATGGCTACACCTTC
>few|TRBD2|TRBV9|TRBJ2-1
CASSLRLAGEQFF
TGTGCCAGCAGCCTGAGACTAGCGGGAGAGCAGTTCTTC
>few|.|TRBV2|TRBJ2-1
CASSDHTEQFF
TGTGCCAGCAGTGACCACACCGAGCAGTTCTTC
>.|TRBD1|TRBV11-2|TRBJ1-4
CASSLGTGYEKLFF
TGTGCCAGCAGCTTGGGGACAGGGTATGAAAAACTGTTTTTT
>few|TRBD2|TRBV7-9|TRBJ2-3
CASSVAGGYIRTTDTQYF
TGTGCCAGCAGCGTAGCGGGAGGGTACATCCGTACCACAGATACGCAGTATTTT
>few|TRBD1|TRBV6-5|TRBJ1-5
CASGTAGLSQPQHF
TGTGCCAGCGGGACAGCTGGGTTGAGTCAGCCCCAGCATTTT
>few|.|TRBV28|TRBJ2-3
CASSFVIDTQYF
TGTGCCAGCAGTTTCGTAATAGATACGCAGTATTTT
>.|.|TRBV2|TRBJ1-2
CASSPSGTGYTF
TGTGCCAGCAGTCCATCGGGCACCGGCTACACCTTC
>.|.|TRBV5-1|TRBJ1-5
CASSLSGLSNQPQHF
TGCGCCAGCAGCTTGAGCGGGCTTAGCAATCAGCCCCAGCATTTT
>.|TRBD1|TRBV4-3|TRBJ1-4
CASSQVGRTGGEKLFF
TGCGCCAGCAGCCAAGTGGGGAGGACAGGGGGCGAAAAACTGTTTTTT
>.|.|TRBV25-1|TRBJ2-5
CASSEQGTGPGTQYF
TGTGCCAGCAGTGAACAGGGGACGGGACCAGGGACCCAGTACTTC
>few|TRBD2|TRBV7-9|TRBJ2-7
CASSPPATSTSYEQYF
TGTGCCAGCAGCCCGCCGGCGACTAGCACTTCCTACGAGCAGTACTTC
>many|TRBD2|TRBV2|TRBJ2-6
CASSDYYGRAGANVLTF
TGTGCCAGCAGTGATTATTACGGGAGGGCTGGGGCCAACGTCCTGACTTTC
>many|.|TRBV5-8|TRBJ1-5
CASSRVGWGHQPQHF
TGTGCCAGCAGCCGGGTCGGGTGGGGACATCAGCCCCAGCATTTT
>few|TRBD2|TRBV5-1|TRBJ2-7
CASSTSGRANEQYF
TGCGCCAGCAGCACTAGCGGGAGGGCCAACGAGCAGTACTTC
>few|.|TRBV7-2|TRBJ2-1
CASSLVGENEQFF
TGTGCCAGCAGCTTAGTAGGGGAGAATGAGCAGTTCTTC
>.|.|TRBV15|TRBJ2-3
CATSGWGGTDTQYF
TGTGCCACCAGCGGGTGGGGGGGCACAGATACGCAGTATTTT
>.|.|TRBV28|TRBJ2-6
CASSIGANVLTF
TGTGCCAGCAGTATCGGGGCCAACGTCCTGACTTTC
>few|.|TRBV28|TRBJ2-1
CASSLPTRNLGNEQFF
TGTGCCAGCAGTCTACCGACGAGGAATCTAGGCAATGAGCAGTTCTTC
>few|.|TRBV4-2|TRBJ1-4
CASSQVAGDNEKLFF
TGTGCCAGCAGCCAAGTAGCAGGGGACAATGAAAAACTGTTTTTT
>few|TRBD2|TRBV27|TRBJ2-1
CASSFKGLADYNEQFF
TGTGCCAGCAGTTTCAAGGGACTAGCGGATTACAATGAGCAGTTCTTC
>many|.|TRBV7-9|TRBJ1-1
CASKPQGSTEAFF
TGTGCCAGCAAACCACAGGGATCCACTGAAGCTTTCTTT
>.|.|TRBV7-9|TRBJ2-3
CASSLPGADTQYF
TGTGCCAGCAGCTTACCGGGCGCAGATACGCAGTATTTT
>.|.|TRBV7-3|TRBJ2-5
CASSLTPLGDRETQYF
TGTGCCAGCAGCTTAACCCCTCTCGGGGACCGGGAGACCCAGTACTTC
>.|TRBD2|TRBV28|TRBJ2-4
CASSFVASGKNIQYF
TGTGCCAGCAGTTTTGTCGCTAGCGGTAAAAACATTCAGTACTTC
>.|.|TRBV11-2|TRBJ1-2
CASSLSGNYGYTF
TGTGCCAGCAGCTTATCAGGGAACTATGGCTACACCTTC
>many|.|TRBV28|TRBJ1-1
CASGYTEAFF
TGTGCCAGCGGGTACACTGAAGCTTTCTTT
>many|TRBD2|TRBV7-3|TRBJ2-1
CASSPAAGVVYNEQFF
TGTGCCAGCAGCCCAGCAGCGGGAGTTGTCTACAATGAGCAGTTCTTC
>many|.|TRBV18|TRBJ2-6
CASSPVRSGANVLTF
TGTGCCAGCTCACCTGTACGCTCTGGGGCCAACGTCCTGACTTTC
>few|.|TRBV7-8|TRBJ2-5
CASSPHSGTPRETQYF
TGTGCCAGCAGCCCCCATTCCGGGACGCCACGGGAGACCCAGTACTTC
>many|.|TRBV2|TRBJ1-2
CASSQNTDSYGYTF
TGTGCCAGCAGCCAAAACACGGACAGCTATGGCTACACCTTC
>many|TRBD2|TRBV11-2|TRBJ2-3
CASSLEAGAINTQYF
TGTGCCAGCAGCTTAGAAGCGGGAGCAATCAATACGCAGTATTTT
>.|TRBD1|TRBV14|TRBJ2-3
CASSYRGLADTQYF
TGTGCCAGCAGCTACAGGGGGTTGGCAGATACGCAGTATTTT
>many|.|TRBV7-2|TRBJ1-4
CASSFVGTSDEKLFF
TGTGCCAGCAGCTTTGTAGGGACTAGTGATGAAAAACTGTTTTTT
>many|.|TRBV28|TRBJ1-2
CASSLIVRVDTNYGYTF
TGTGCCAGCAGTTTAATCGTCAGGGTCGATACTAACTATGGCTACACCTTC
>few|.|TRBV7-2|TRBJ1-2
CASSLGSGVGYTF
TGTGCCAGCAGCTTAGGGTCAGGGGTTGGCTACACCTTC
>few|.|TRBV27|TRBJ2-7
CASSLGQGLREQYF
TGTGCCAGCAGTTTAGGGCAGGGGTTGAGGGAGCAGTACTTC
>.|.|TRBV7-8|TRBJ2-5
CASSSETIQETQYF
TGTGCCAGCAGCTCCGAAACCATTCAAGAGACCCAGTACTTC
>.|TRBD1|TRBV5-4|TRBJ1-1
CASTTQQGWTEAFF
TGTGCCAGCACGACCCAACAGGGGTGGACTGAAGCTTTCTTT
>many|.|TRBV7-2|TRBJ2-3
CASSTESTDTQYF
TGTGCCAGCAGCACGGAAAGCACAGATACGCAGTATTTT
>few|.|TRBV9|TRBJ1-5
CASSPGTVGNQPQHF
TGTGCCAGCAGCCCTGGGACTGTTGGCAATCAGCCCCAGCATTTT
>.|.|TRBV21-1|TRBJ2-1
CASSRQGGFF
TGTGCCAGCAGCCGACAGGGAGGGTTCTTC
>.|.|TRBV25-1|TRBJ2-1
CASSESSSRIDEQFF
TGTGCCAGCAGTGAATCGTCTAGTAGAATCGATGAGCAGTTCTTC